Below, 9 T cell receptor beta chains from the same sample are listed, as sequenced in a study of blood T cell repertoires in COVID-19. The method was immunoSEQ multiplex PCR; TCRdb's version includes in-frame clones alone and lacks a portion of them. The sample holds about 82,000 clones, about four fifths seen once. The specimen was peripheral blood. All receptors derive from a woman aged 40-49 years with active or convalescent COVID-19.

The chain recombines TRBV6-5 with TRBJ2-2; 8 bases map to TRBD2. The V gene's germline CDR1 is MNHEY and CDR2 SVGAGI. V trimming: 0 bases; J trimming: 1 base; junction bases outside the gene matches: 1. There are 16 residues in the CDR3. The CDR3 region has the DNA TGTGCCAGCAGTTACTCGCTAGCGGGGAACACCGGGGAGCTGTTTTTT. Residues: CASSYSLAGNTGELFF.

Remarks on this clone: Germline is not matched at one junction end, which may reflect a read error. The gene calls are TRBV7-9 and TRBJ2-7; 8 positions agree with TRBD1. Germline V gene data show CDR1 as SEHNR and CDR2 as FQNEAQ (reference sequence). This CDR3 spans 15 amino acids. CDR3 residues: CASSVARDRTYEQYF. The CDR3 DNA reads TGTGCCAGCAGCGTAGCGCGGGACAGGACCTACGAGCAGTACTTC.

CDR3: CASSLRDFYQPQHF. The CDR3 coding sequence is TGTGCCAGCAGCCTTCGGGACTTCTATCAGCCCCAGCATTTT. The chain employs TRBV7-2 and TRBJ1-5; possibly TRBD1 for D (5 bases). This CDR3 region has 14 residues. V lost 5 bases, J lost 5 bases, and 13 bases lay in between. Per germline, CDR1 SGHTA and CDR2 FQGNSA. The full variable domain, with the rest looked up from reference TRBV7-2 and TRBJ1-5, is GAGVSQSPSNKVTEKGKDVELRCDPISGHTALYWYRQSLGQGLEFLIYFQGNSAPDKSGLPSDRFSAERTGGSVSTLTIQRTQQEDSAVYLCASSLRDFYQPQHFGDGTRLSIL.

The V and J genes are TRBV15 and TRBJ1-1; possible D gene TRBD1, 6 bases. Germline CDR1 and CDR2: LNHNV and YYDKDF (reference sequence). Trimming took off 3 bases at V and 0 bases at J, with 11 bases between the two ends. The CDR3 extends over 15 amino acids. The CDR3: CATSRETGMNTEAFF. CDR3 DNA: TGTGCCACCAGCAGGGAAACAGGGATGAACACTGAAGCTTTCTTT.

V usage is TRBV7-9 and J usage is TRBJ2-7, with D possibly matching TRBD1 (5 bases). The CDR3 covers 15 residues. Germline V lookup: CDR1 SEHNR, CDR2 FQNEAQ (reference sequence). Trimming took off 5 bases at V and 1 base at J, with 15 bases between the two ends. CDR3 sequence: CASSAPGRASYEQYF. CDR3 nucleotides: TGTGCCAGCAGCGCCCCGGGCAGGGCGTCCTACGAGCAGTACTTC.

J is TRBJ1-2 and V is TRBV7-2, with 7 bases that match TRBD1. V dropped 5 bases and J dropped 4; count of bases not matched to a gene: 7. Germline V gene lookup returns CDR1 SGHTA and CDR2 FQGNSA. The CDR3 is 14 amino acids. The CDR3 is CASSRQQGPYGYTF. In DNA, the CDR3 is TGTGCCAGCAGCCGTCAACAGGGGCCCTATGGCTACACCTTC.

The chain recombines TRBV6-2 or TRBV6-3 with TRBJ1-5; 7 positions match TRBD1. Germline CDR1 reads MNHEY; CDR2 reads SVGEGT. The CDR3 runs 16 residues. Unmatched junction bases numbered 3, after V lost 1 base and J lost 0 bases. CDR3 sequence reads: CASSYLDRVSNQPQHF. For the CDR3, the DNA is TGTGCCAGCAGTTACTTAGACAGGGTTAGCAATCAGCCCCAGCATTTT.

The chain's CDR3 is CASSPSADTQYF. CDR3 in DNA: TGTGCCAGCAGCCCCTCCGCAGATACGCAGTATTTT. The chain employs TRBV9 and TRBJ2-3; D unresolved. Germline CDR1 SGDLS, CDR2 YYNGEE. Trimming stripped 4 bases from V and 4 bases from J, with 7 bases between. This CDR3 comprises 12 residues.

The chain is built from TRBV30 and TRBJ2-2; 10 bases align to TRBD1. V lost 4 bases to trimming and J lost 4 bases; unmatched junction nucleotides: 3. CDR1 GTSNPN and CDR2 SVGIG come from the germline V gene (reference sequence). The CDR3 runs to 14 residues. CDR3 protein: CAWTGQGITGELFF. In DNA form, the CDR3 reads TGTGCCTGGACGGGACAGGGGATCACCGGGGAGCTGTTTTTT.